Presented here are 20 T cell receptor beta chains from one specimen sequenced in a study of regulatory T cells in long-lasting Graves disease. Sequencing libraries for TCR beta were prepared with iRepertoire HTBI primers and Arm-PCR of CDR3 regions. A single record per CDR3 protein comes from TCRdb applying MiXCR to the multiplex PCR reads. This table has around 510,000 distinct CDR3 sequences, around 21% appearing once. The sample's time point: persistent/refractory GD, antithyroid drugs over 5 years with positive TRAb. Scientists built the TCR library using RNA that was extracted from PBMCs. Here the sequenced sample was peripheral blood mononuclear cells (PBMCs), taken when the disease was refractory, from a patient treated with antithyroid drugs. These receptors came from a female donor with Graves disease.

The V call is TRBV6-1, the J call TRBJ1-2; D call uncertain. Trimming cost V 5 bases and J 8 bases, with 9 bases left between them. Looked up from germline, CDR1 is MNHNS and CDR2 is SASEGT. The CDR3 spans 11 residues. CDR3 coding DNA: TGTGCCAGCAGTCCACAGCGGGGCTACACCTTC. Protein sequence: CASSPQRGYTF.

Ten or more counts support this clonotype. This chain links TRBV20-1 with TRBJ2-7; D is possibly TRBD2 (6 bases). Deletions cut 1 base from V and 6 bases from J, with 7 bases between. The CDR3 length is 11 residues. Germline CDR1 is DFQATT and CDR2 is SNEGSKA (reference sequence). The CDR3 nucleotides are TGCAGTGCTAGAGTAGCGGCCGAGCAGTACTTC. Its translation: CSARVAAEQYF.

The rearrangement joins TRBV6-1 to TRBJ1-2, with a possible D match to TRBD1 (5 bases). This CDR3 region has 14 residues. Deletions cut 6 bases from V and 2 bases from J, with 13 bases between. CDR1 MNHNS and CDR2 SASEGT come from the germline V gene. The CDR3 DNA is TGTGCCAGCAGAGAGTCGAGGGACAACTATGGCTACACCTTC. The encoded protein is CASRESRDNYGYTF.

This rearrangement joins TRBV29-1 to TRBJ2-7, with 9 bases lining up with TRBD1. Germline V gives CDR1 SQVTM, CDR2 ANQGSEA. The V segment lost 4 bases and the J segment 3 bases; nucleotides outside the gene matches: 7. The CDR3 loop spans 14 amino acids. The CDR3 spells CSVGHGQGFYEQYF. The CDR3 DNA sequence: TGCAGCGTTGGGCATGGACAGGGGTTCTACGAGCAGTACTTC.

The chain carries TRBV9 and TRBJ1-4; D gene ambiguous. CDR3 size: 14 residues. V dropped 0 bases and J dropped 7 bases, with 10 bases sitting between them. The germline CDR1 and CDR2 sequences are SGDLS and YYNGEE. DNA for the CDR3: TGTGCCAGCAGCGTAGGCGGGCTGTCTGAAAAACTGTTTTTT. As protein: CASSVGGLSEKLFF.

The chain couples TRBV28 to TRBJ1-5, with D perhaps matching TRBD1 (5 bases). The germline V gene encodes CDR1 MDHEN and CDR2 SYDVKM. Trimming removed 7 bases from V and 5 bases from J, with 21 bases in between. The CDR3 runs 16 residues. CDR3: CASNRHGSPRDQPQHF. The DNA of the CDR3 is TGTGCCAGCAACAGGCATGGGTCTCCGCGGGATCAGCCCCAGCATTTT.

This chain uses TRBV6-2 or TRBV6-3 with TRBJ1-5; 9 nucleotides match TRBD1. Germline loops: CDR1 MNHEY, CDR2 SVGEGT. The CDR3 consists of 15 residues. V lost 2 bases, J lost 1 base, and 0 bases stayed unmatched. The CDR3 is CASSYGQGSNQPQHF. Written as DNA, the CDR3 is TGTGCCAGCAGTTACGGACAGGGGAGCAATCAGCCCCAGCATTTT.

This clonotype occurred a few times. This chain connects TRBV30 to TRBJ2-7; D is uncertain. V was shortened by 2 bases and J by 2 bases, with 19 bases between the two germline ends. The CDR3 is made up of 16 amino acids. Germline CDR1 reads GTSNPN; CDR2 reads SVGIG (reference sequence). The CDR3 DNA follows: TGTGCCTGGAGTAAATCTGCTGGAGTTCCCCCCTACGAGCAGTACTTC. Translating gives CAWSKSAGVPPYEQYF.

The rearrangement joins TRBV12-3 or TRBV12-4 to TRBJ2-3; TRBD2 aligns across 10 bases. The CDR3 totals 19 residues. Trimming took 6 bases from V and 4 from J; bases not matched to a gene: 19. The CDR3 region is CASSPGVASGSMKADTQYF. In DNA form, the CDR3 reads TGTGCCAGCAGCCCCGGAGTGGCTAGCGGGAGTATGAAGGCAGATACGCAGTATTTT.

This clonotype has at least ten counts. The chain uses TRBV13 and TRBJ2-5; tentative D call: TRBD2 (6 bases). This CDR3 spans 14 amino acids. CDR1 is PRHDT, CDR2 FYEKMQ, per germline (reference sequence). V lost 2 bases and J 4 bases, leaving 11 bases between the germline ends. The CDR3 nucleotides are TGTGCCAGCAGCTTATTTGCAGCGGGAGAGACCCAGTACTTC. Encoded protein: CASSLFAAGETQYF.

Ten or more counts support this clonotype. The chain recombines TRBV20-1 with TRBJ1-5, with 8 positions matching TRBD1. From germline, CDR1 is DFQATT and CDR2 SNEGSKA (reference sequence). The CDR3 consists of 15 residues. V gave up 1 base and J gave up 5 bases; unmatched junction bases: 7. The CDR3 DNA is TGCAGTGCTAGAGGGGTACAGGGGGGCGATCAGCCCCAGCATTTT. This gives the protein CSARGVQGGDQPQHF.

This clonotype was seen many times. The rearrangement uses TRBV11-1 and TRBJ2-2, with D possibly being TRBD1 (6 bases). Germline CDR1 reads SGHAT; CDR2 reads FQDESV (reference sequence). Trimming removed 5 bases at V and 6 bases at J, with 13 bases between. The CDR3 runs to 14 residues. CDR3 sequence reads: CASSPWTAPGELFF. The CDR3 bases are TGTGCCAGCAGCCCTTGGACAGCCCCCGGGGAGCTGTTTTTT.

This clonotype came up many times. The rearrangement joins TRBV28 to TRBJ2-7, with 10 bases that match TRBD1. Germline assignment: CDR1 MDHEN and CDR2 SYDVKM. CDR3 length: 15 amino acids. J was trimmed by 1 base and V by 1 base; bases with no gene match: 1. The CDR3 nucleotides read TGTGCCAGCAGTTTATTGGGACAGGGGTCCTACGAGCAGTACTTC. Translation: CASSLLGQGSYEQYF. Filled out from reference TRBV28 and TRBJ2-7, the complete variable domain reads DVKVTQSSRYLVKRTGEKVFLECVQDMDHENMFWYRQDPGLGLRLIYFSYDVKMKEKGDIPEGYSVSREKKERFSLILESASTNQTSMYLCASSLLGQGSYEQYFGPGTRLTVT.

V is TRBV18 and J is TRBJ2-7; 10 bases line up with TRBD2. V shed 2 bases and J 3 bases; nucleotides not matched to a gene: 4. This CDR3 has 15 residues. Germline CDR1 and CDR2: KGHSH and LQKENI. The CDR3 loop reads CASSPTGLADYEQYF. As DNA, the CDR3 is TGTGCCAGCTCACCAACCGGACTAGCGGACTACGAGCAGTACTTC.

This clonotype was detected many times. This chain links TRBV9 with TRBJ1-2; possible D gene TRBD1, 6 bases. This CDR3 contains 14 residues. Trimming removed 5 bases from V and 0 bases from J, with 11 bases in between. Germline loops: CDR1 SGDLS, CDR2 YYNGEE. CDR3 protein: CASSADSANYGYTF. As DNA, the CDR3 is TGTGCCAGCAGTGCGGACAGCGCTAACTATGGCTACACCTTC.

This clonotype was seen a handful of times. A read error may be the cause here, since a much bigger clone is one base away. The conserved phenylalanine or tryptophan normally closing the CDR3 is absent here, so this likely arose from a read error. The chain joins TRBV7-3 to TRBJ1-1; D is unresolved. This CDR3 is built from 13 residues. CDR1 and CDR2 from the germline V gene are SGHTA and FQGTGA. Between the trimmed V and J ends, which lost 5 bases and 1 base, there was a span of 8 bases. CDR3 region: CASSLYPNTEAFL. CDR3 DNA sequence: TGTGCCAGCAGCCTTTATCCGAACACTGAAGCTTTCCTT.

In this sample, this clonotype turned up many times. The rearrangement uses TRBV20-1 and TRBJ2-5, with 8 positions matching TRBD2. The CDR3 runs 15 residues. The V and J ends lost 0 bases and 5 bases, in that order; junction bases with no gene match: 8. Germline lookup yields CDR1 DFQATT and CDR2 SNEGSKA (reference sequence). CDR3 loop: CSAREGSGIGETQYF. As DNA, the CDR3 is TGCAGTGCTAGAGAAGGTAGCGGGATCGGGGAGACCCAGTACTTC.

The rearrangement links TRBV7-8 to TRBJ2-2; 7 nucleotides match TRBD2. Germline CDR1 SGHVS, CDR2 FQNEAQ. The length of the CDR3 is 15 residues. V trimming: 5 bases; J trimming: 6 bases; junction bases outside the gene matches: 9. CDR3 residues: CASSQAGVSSGELFF. The CDR3 DNA sequence: TGTGCCAGCAGCCAGGCGGGAGTTTCTTCCGGGGAGCTGTTTTTT.

The chain carries TRBV28 and TRBJ2-7, with 7 positions matching TRBD1. The junction had 10 bases not matched to a gene; V was cut back by 7 bases and J by 4 bases. Germline V gene lookup returns CDR1 MDHEN and CDR2 SYDVKM. CDR3 length equals 14 residues. The CDR3: CASKRQGWVYEQYF. DNA of the CDR3: TGTGCCAGCAAACGACAGGGATGGGTATACGAGCAGTACTTC.

This sequence joins TRBV10-3 and TRBJ2-7; possible D gene TRBD2, 6 bases. With 8 bases removed from V and 1 base from J, the gap between germline ends came to 12 bases. The CDR3 sequence is 13 residues long. Germline V gene data show CDR1 as ENHRY and CDR2 as SYGVKD. The CDR3 loop is CAIGRDLSYEQYF. The DNA for the CDR3 is TGTGCCATCGGCCGGGACTTATCCTACGAGCAGTACTTC.